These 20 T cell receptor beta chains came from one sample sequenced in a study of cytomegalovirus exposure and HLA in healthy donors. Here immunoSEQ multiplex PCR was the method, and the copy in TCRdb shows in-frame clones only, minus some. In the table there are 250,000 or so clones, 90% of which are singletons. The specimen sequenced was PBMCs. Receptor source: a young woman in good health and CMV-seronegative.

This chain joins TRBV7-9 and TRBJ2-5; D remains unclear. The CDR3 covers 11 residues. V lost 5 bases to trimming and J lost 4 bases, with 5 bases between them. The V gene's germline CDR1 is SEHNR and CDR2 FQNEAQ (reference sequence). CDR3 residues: CASSIRETQYF. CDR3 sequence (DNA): TGTGCCAGCAGCATTCGAGAGACCCAGTACTTC.

CDR3 in amino acids: CASSLVQGNTEAFF. In nucleotides, the CDR3 is TGTGCCAGCAGCTTGGTCCAGGGGAACACTGAAGCTTTCTTT. V and J are TRBV5-6 and TRBJ1-1; weak D call: TRBD1 (5 bases). The V and J ends lost 0 bases and 1 base respectively, with 7 bases between them. There are 14 residues in the CDR3. Per the germline V gene, CDR1 is SGHDT and CDR2 is YYEEEE.

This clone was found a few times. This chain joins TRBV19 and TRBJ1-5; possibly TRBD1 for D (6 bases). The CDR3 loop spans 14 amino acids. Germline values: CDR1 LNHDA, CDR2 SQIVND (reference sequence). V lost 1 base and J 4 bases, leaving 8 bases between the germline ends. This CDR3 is CASSIGTVNQPQHF. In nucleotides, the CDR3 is TGTGCCAGTAGTATAGGGACAGTTAATCAGCCCCAGCATTTT.

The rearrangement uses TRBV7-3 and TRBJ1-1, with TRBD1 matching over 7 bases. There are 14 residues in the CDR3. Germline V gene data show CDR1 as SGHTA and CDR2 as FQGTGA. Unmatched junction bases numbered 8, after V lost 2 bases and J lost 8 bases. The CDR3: CASSLGHTGAEAFF. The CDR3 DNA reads TGTGCCAGCAGCTTAGGACATACAGGGGCAGAAGCTTTCTTT.

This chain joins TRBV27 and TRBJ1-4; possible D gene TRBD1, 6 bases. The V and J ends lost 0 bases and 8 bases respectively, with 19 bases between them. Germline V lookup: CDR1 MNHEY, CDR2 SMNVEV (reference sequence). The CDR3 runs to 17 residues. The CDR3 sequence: CASSLSPGEGDKEKLFF. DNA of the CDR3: TGTGCCAGCAGTTTATCCCCCGGGGAGGGGGACAAAGAAAAACTGTTTTTT.

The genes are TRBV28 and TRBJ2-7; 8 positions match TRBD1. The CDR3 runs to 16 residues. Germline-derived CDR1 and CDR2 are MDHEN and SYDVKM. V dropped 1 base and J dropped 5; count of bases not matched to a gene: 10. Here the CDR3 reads CASSLSRQGAYDEQYV. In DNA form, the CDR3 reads TGTGCCAGCAGTTTATCTCGTCAGGGGGCTTATGACGAGCAGTACGTC.

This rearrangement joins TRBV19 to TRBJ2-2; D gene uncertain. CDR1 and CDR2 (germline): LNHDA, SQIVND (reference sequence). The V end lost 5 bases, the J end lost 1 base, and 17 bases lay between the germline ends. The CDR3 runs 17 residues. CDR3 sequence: CASSDERRFQNTGELFF. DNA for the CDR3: TGTGCCAGTAGTGACGAACGCAGGTTCCAGAACACCGGGGAGCTGTTTTTT.

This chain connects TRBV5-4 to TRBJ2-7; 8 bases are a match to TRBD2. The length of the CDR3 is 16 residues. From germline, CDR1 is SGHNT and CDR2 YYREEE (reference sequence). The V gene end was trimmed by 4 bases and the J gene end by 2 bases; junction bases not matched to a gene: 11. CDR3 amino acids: CASSARLAGGTYEQYF. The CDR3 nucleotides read TGTGCCAGCAGCGCCCGACTGGCGGGGGGAACCTACGAGCAGTACTTC. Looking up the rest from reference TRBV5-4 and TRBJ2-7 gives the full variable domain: ETGVTQSPTHLIKTRGQQVTLRCSSQSGHNTVSWYQQALGQGPQFIFQYYREEENGRGNFPPRFSGLQFPNYSSELNVNALELDDSALYLCASSARLAGGTYEQYFGPGTRLTVT.

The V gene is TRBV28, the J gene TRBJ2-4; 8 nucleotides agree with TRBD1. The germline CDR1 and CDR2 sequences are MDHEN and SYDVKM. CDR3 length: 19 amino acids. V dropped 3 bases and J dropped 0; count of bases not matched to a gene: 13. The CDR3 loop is CASSLRTGKIGLAKNIQYF. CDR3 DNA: TGTGCCAGCAGTTTGCGGACAGGGAAAATCGGTCTAGCCAAAAACATTCAGTACTTC.

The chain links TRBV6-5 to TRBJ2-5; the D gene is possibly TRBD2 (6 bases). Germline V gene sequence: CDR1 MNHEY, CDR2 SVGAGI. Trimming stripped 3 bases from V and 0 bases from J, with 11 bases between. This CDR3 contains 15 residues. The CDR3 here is CASSYGGTYQETQYF. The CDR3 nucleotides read TGTGCCAGCAGTTATGGGGGGACGTACCAAGAGACCCAGTACTTC.

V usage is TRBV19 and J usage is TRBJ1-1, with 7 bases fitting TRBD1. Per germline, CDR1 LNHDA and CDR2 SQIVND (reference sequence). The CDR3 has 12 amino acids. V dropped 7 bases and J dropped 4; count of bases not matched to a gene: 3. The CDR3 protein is CASISGGTEAFF. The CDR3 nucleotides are TGTGCCAGTATTTCAGGGGGCACTGAAGCTTTCTTT.

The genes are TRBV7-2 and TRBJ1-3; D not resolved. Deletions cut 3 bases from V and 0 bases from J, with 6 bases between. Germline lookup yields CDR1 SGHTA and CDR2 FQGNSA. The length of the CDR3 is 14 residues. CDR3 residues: CASSFALSGNTIYF. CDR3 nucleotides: TGTGCCAGCAGCTTTGCACTCTCTGGAAACACCATATATTTT.

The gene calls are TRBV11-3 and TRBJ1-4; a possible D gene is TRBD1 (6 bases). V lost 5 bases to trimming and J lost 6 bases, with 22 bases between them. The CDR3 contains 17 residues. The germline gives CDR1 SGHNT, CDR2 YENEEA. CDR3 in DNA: TGTGCCAGCAGCCCCATACGGACTGCGGGGGCGCATGAAAAACTGTTTTTT. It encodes CASSPIRTAGAHEKLFF. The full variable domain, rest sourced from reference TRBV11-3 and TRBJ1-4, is EAGVVQSPRYKIIEKKQPVAFWCNPISGHNTLYWYLQNLGQGPELLIRYENEEAVDDSQLPKDRFSAERLKGVDSTLKIQPAELGDSAVYLCASSPIRTAGAHEKLFFGSGTQLSVL.

As DNA, the CDR3 is TGTGCCAGCAGCCCCCAGAGGGGGGGGGCGGTCGGCTACGAGCAGTACGTC. The encoded protein is CASSPQRGGAVGYEQYV. The chain links TRBV28 to TRBJ2-7; possibly TRBD2 for D (7 bases). The germline gives CDR1 MDHEN, CDR2 SYDVKM. V lost 6 bases, J lost 3 bases, and 24 bases lay in between. This CDR3 is built from 17 residues.

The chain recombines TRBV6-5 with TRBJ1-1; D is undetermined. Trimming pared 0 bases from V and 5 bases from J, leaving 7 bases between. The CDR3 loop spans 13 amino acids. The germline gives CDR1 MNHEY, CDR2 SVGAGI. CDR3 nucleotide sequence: TGTGCCAGCAGTTACTCGATGCGGACTGAAGCTTTCTTT. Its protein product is CASSYSMRTEAFF.

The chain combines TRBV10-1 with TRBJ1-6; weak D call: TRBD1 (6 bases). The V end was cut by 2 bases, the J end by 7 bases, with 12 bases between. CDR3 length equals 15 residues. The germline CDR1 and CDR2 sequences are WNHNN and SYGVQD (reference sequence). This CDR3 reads CASSETGTWNSPLHF. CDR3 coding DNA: TGCGCCAGCAGTGAGACAGGGACGTGGAATTCACCCCTCCACTTT.

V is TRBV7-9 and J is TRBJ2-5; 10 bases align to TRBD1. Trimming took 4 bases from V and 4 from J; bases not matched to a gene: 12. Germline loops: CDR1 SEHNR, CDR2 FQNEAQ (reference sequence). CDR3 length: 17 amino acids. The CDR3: CASSSRWTGGKIETQYF. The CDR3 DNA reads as TGTGCCAGCAGCTCTCGTTGGACAGGGGGAAAAATAGAGACCCAGTACTTC.

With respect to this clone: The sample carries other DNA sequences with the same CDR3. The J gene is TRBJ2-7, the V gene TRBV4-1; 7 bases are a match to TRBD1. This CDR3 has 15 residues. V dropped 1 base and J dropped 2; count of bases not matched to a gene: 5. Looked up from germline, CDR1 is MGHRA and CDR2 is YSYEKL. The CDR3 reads CASSQVLGQTYEQYF. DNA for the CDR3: TGCGCCAGCAGCCAAGTCCTGGGACAGACCTACGAGCAGTACTTC.

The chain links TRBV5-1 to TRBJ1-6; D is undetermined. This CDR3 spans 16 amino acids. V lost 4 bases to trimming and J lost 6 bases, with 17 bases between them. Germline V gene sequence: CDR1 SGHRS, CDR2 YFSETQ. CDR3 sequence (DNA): TGCGCCAGCAGCCCGACTTACGGGAAAAGTAATTCACCCCTCCACTTT. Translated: CASSPTYGKSNSPLHF.

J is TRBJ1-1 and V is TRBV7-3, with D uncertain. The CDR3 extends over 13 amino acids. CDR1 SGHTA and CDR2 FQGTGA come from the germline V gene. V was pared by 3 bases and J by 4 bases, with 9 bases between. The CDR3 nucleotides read TGTGCCAGCAGCTTCCGTGGCCTCACTGAAGCTTTCTTT. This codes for CASSFRGLTEAFF.